This passage covers 20 T cell receptor beta chains from one sample sequenced in a study of shared clonotypes between healthy human individuals. This table comes from immunoSEQ multiplex PCR, and its TCRdb copy is limited to in-frame clones, with some not included. The sample carries 950,000 to 1,200,000 clones, about 80% recorded once. Sequenced material: memory CD4+ T cells from PBMCs. Indicated subset: CD45RA-negative fraction. These receptors originate from a man younger than 35 in good health. Some clones in this sample may be carry-over from other donors' samples.

Here the CDR3 DNA reads TGTGCCAGCAGTATGACTACTGATGAGCAGTTCTTC. This encodes CASSMTTDEQFF. V usage is TRBV28 and J usage is TRBJ2-1; possible D gene TRBD2, 5 bases. CDR3 length: 12 residues. Germline assignment: CDR1 MDHEN and CDR2 SYDVKM. V lost 5 bases, J lost 8 bases, and 10 bases lay in between.

The genes are TRBV30 and TRBJ1-5; D unresolved. CDR3 length equals 17 residues. V gave up 4 bases and J gave up 4 bases, with 23 bases separating them. CDR1 GTSNPN and CDR2 SVGIG come from the germline V gene (reference sequence). The CDR3 nucleotides are TGTGCCTGGATTCAATACGCCCCGGGGAGTTTTAATCAGCCCCAGCATTTT. This encodes CAWIQYAPGSFNQPQHF.

The chain couples TRBV28 to TRBJ2-5, with 8 nucleotides matching TRBD2. The CDR3 sequence is 14 residues long. CDR1 MDHEN and CDR2 SYDVKM come from the germline V gene. V gave up 6 bases and J gave up 3 bases; unmatched junction bases: 6. The CDR3 loop reads CASSRLAIEETQYF. Written as DNA, the CDR3 is TGTGCCAGCAGCAGACTAGCGATCGAAGAGACCCAGTACTTC.

This chain connects TRBV2 to TRBJ1-1, with 7 bases fitting TRBD1. V shed 1 base and J 1 base; nucleotides not matched to a gene: 3. The CDR3 is 15 residues long. The germline V gene encodes CDR1 SNHLY and CDR2 FYNNEI. The CDR3 here is CASSEEQGRNTEAFF. CDR3 sequence (DNA): TGTGCCAGCAGTGAAGAACAGGGGAGGAACACTGAAGCTTTCTTT.

This clone was seen many times. V is TRBV9 and J is TRBJ2-1, with 11 bases fitting TRBD2. Trimming cost V 0 bases and J 8 bases; bases outside gene matches: 19. Germline V gene sequence: CDR1 SGDLS, CDR2 YYNGEE. The CDR3 consists of 20 residues. The CDR3 loop is CASSVAPGGSGRVGSHEQFF. In DNA form, the CDR3 reads TGTGCCAGCAGCGTAGCGCCCGGGGGTAGCGGGAGGGTCGGGTCCCATGAGCAGTTCTTC.

This rearrangement joins TRBV19 to TRBJ1-5; 8 nucleotides match TRBD1. Germline trimming cut 4 bases from V and 3 bases from J; bases unmatched to any gene: 14. This CDR3 has 18 amino acids. Germline assignment: CDR1 LNHDA and CDR2 SQIVND (reference sequence). Here the CDR3 reads CASSTSRTGLSLNQPQHF. CDR3 nucleotide sequence: TGTGCCAGTAGTACGTCACGGACAGGGTTGTCCCTCAATCAGCCCCAGCATTTT.

The rearrangement links TRBV25-1 to TRBJ2-2; D remains ambiguous. The V and J ends lost 6 bases and 7 bases respectively, with 9 bases between them. This CDR3 is 12 amino acids long. The germline gives CDR1 MGHDK, CDR2 SYGVNS. CDR3 in DNA: TGTGCCAGCAGAGGGTCGGTCGGGGAGCTGTTTTTT. It encodes CASRGSVGELFF.

The chain recombines TRBV7-6 with TRBJ2-7; 10 bases map to TRBD1. The V gene end was trimmed by 6 bases and the J gene end by 2 bases; junction bases not matched to a gene: 10. CDR1 is SGHVS, CDR2 FNYEAQ, per germline. CDR3 size: 16 residues. The CDR3 is CASSAFSGTGAYEQYF. The CDR3 region has the DNA TGTGCCAGCAGTGCCTTTTCCGGGACAGGGGCCTACGAGCAGTACTTC.

The chain is built from TRBV2 and TRBJ2-5, with D possibly matching TRBD2 (6 bases). CDR3 length: 14 amino acids. V shed 10 bases and J shed 2 bases, with 17 bases lying between them. Germline loops: CDR1 SNHLY, CDR2 FYNNEI. The CDR3, as DNA: TGTGCCACCATGGGGAGGAACAAACAAGAGACCCAGTACTTC. This codes for CATMGRNKQETQYF.

V usage is TRBV19 and J usage is TRBJ2-2; D ambiguous. V was pared by 5 bases and J by 1 base, with 8 bases between. This CDR3 is built from 14 residues. Looked up from germline, CDR1 is LNHDA and CDR2 is SQIVND (reference sequence). CDR3 sequence (DNA): TGTGCCAGTAGTTTGGCAGAGAACACCGGGGAGCTGTTTTTT. Translating gives CASSLAENTGELFF.

The chain links TRBV19 to TRBJ2-1; 7 bases are shared with TRBD1. The CDR3 is made up of 18 amino acids. Germline loops: CDR1 LNHDA, CDR2 SQIVND (reference sequence). V was pared by 5 bases and J by 8 bases, with 21 bases of the junction left unmatched. The CDR3 spells CASSAPRQGPGTKYEQFF. The DNA for the CDR3 is TGTGCCAGTAGTGCCCCTCGACAGGGCCCGGGAACTAAGTATGAGCAGTTCTTC.

This clone was detected only once. The chain is built from TRBV18 and TRBJ1-4, with D uncertain. Trimming removed 7 bases from V and 5 bases from J, with 11 bases in between. Germline V gene data show CDR1 as KGHSH and CDR2 as LQKENI. The CDR3 loop spans 13 amino acids. The CDR3 nucleotides read TGTGCCAGCTTGGCAGGCCGAAATGAAAAACTGTTTTTT. Translated, it gives CASLAGRNEKLFF.

This sequence joins TRBV7-8 and TRBJ1-4, with D perhaps matching TRBD1 (5 bases). Germline V gives CDR1 SGHVS, CDR2 FQNEAQ. The V gene lost 5 bases and the J gene lost 0 bases, with 10 bases spanning the gap. This CDR3 is 15 amino acids long. CDR3: CASSRTSTTNEKLFF. The CDR3 DNA reads TGTGCCAGCAGCCGGACAAGTACAACTAATGAAAAACTGTTTTTT.

The rearrangement uses TRBV7-2 and TRBJ2-1; 7 nucleotides agree with TRBD2. Germline V lookup: CDR1 SGHTA, CDR2 FQGNSA. V lost 5 bases to trimming and J lost 8 bases; unmatched junction nucleotides: 12. This CDR3 has 15 amino acids. The CDR3 DNA reads as TGTGCCAGCAGCCTCAACGGGGCGGGAGAGGATGAGCAGTTCTTC. Translated: CASSLNGAGEDEQFF.

This chain uses TRBV5-1 with TRBJ2-5; D gene uncertain. Per germline, CDR1 SGHRS and CDR2 YFSETQ. V was trimmed by 4 bases and J by 5 bases, leaving 12 bases between them. This CDR3 spans 13 amino acids. The CDR3 is CASSSLYAETQYF. CDR3 in DNA: TGCGCCAGCAGCAGTCTTTATGCCGAGACCCAGTACTTC. Looking up the rest from reference TRBV5-1 and TRBJ2-5 gives the full variable domain: KAGVTQTPRYLIKTRGQQVTLSCSPISGHRSVSWYQQTPGQGLQFLFEYFSETQRNKGNFPGRFSGRQFSNSRSEMNVSTLELGDSALYLCASSSLYAETQYFGPGTRLLVL.

The chain couples TRBV19 to TRBJ2-7; D may match TRBD1 or TRBD2 (5 bases each). Trimming left V 6 bases short and J 1 base short, with 22 bases between. CDR3 length: 17 residues. CDR1 and CDR2 (germline): LNHDA, SQIVND (reference sequence). The CDR3 region is CASSRGHHQGGSYEQYF. CDR3 coding DNA: TGTGCCAGTAGCCGAGGACACCACCAAGGAGGTTCCTACGAGCAGTACTTC.

CDR3 loop: CASSQGQGGSYEQYF. The CDR3, as DNA: TGTGCCAGCAGCCAAGGACAGGGGGGGTCCTACGAGCAGTACTTC. The chain uses TRBV4-2 and TRBJ2-7; 9 positions agree with TRBD1. Germline CDR1 and CDR2: LGHNA and YNFKEQ. V lost 1 base and J lost 1; bases outside the gene matches: 2. The CDR3 sequence is 15 residues long.

The sample holds one count of this clone. This sample also contains other DNA sequences that code for the same CDR3. CDR3 DNA sequence: TGCGCCAGCCGGGGGGGAGCTGGCACAGATACGCAGTATTTT. Translated, it gives CASRGGAGTDTQYF. This sequence joins TRBV5-1 and TRBJ2-3; 8 nucleotides align to TRBD2. This CDR3 comprises 14 residues. Looked up from germline, CDR1 is SGHRS and CDR2 is YFSETQ. V gave up 7 bases and J gave up 1 base; unmatched junction bases: 5.

This clone was detected a few times. The genes are TRBV6-1 and TRBJ1-4; no firm D call. The CDR3 is 15 amino acids. Germline lookup yields CDR1 MNHNS and CDR2 SASEGT. Trimming took off 8 bases at V and 0 bases at J, with 13 bases between the two ends. The DNA for the CDR3 is TGTGCCAGCGGACGGCTACTCTCAACTAATGAAAAACTGTTTTTT. It codes for CASGRLLSTNEKLFF.

This clone was observed a handful of times. The CDR3 sequence is CATSREQAQETQYF. In DNA, the CDR3 is TGTGCCACCAGCAGAGAACAGGCCCAAGAGACCCAGTACTTC. The chain couples TRBV15 to TRBJ2-5, with D perhaps matching TRBD1 (5 bases). V shed 0 bases and J shed 1 base, with 6 bases lying between them. CDR3 length: 14 amino acids. Per germline, CDR1 LNHNV and CDR2 YYDKDF (reference sequence).